This TCR beta chain came from a study of CD8 T cells in Susac syndrome (dated by TCRdb to between 2018 and 2021). Regarding the study in general: Of the Susac syndrome patients who were sequenced, about eight were in clinical remission while six had clinically active disease. Susac syndrome patients were therapy-naive, on corticosteroids (some also receiving IVIg), or on IVIg alone at blood withdrawal. Whether CD8+ T cell activation and differentiation in Susac syndrome was antigen driven was tested using repertoire sequencing. What the work shows at the level of the full study, not this receptor alone: In patients with Susac syndrome, the CD4+ T cell repertoire showed no detectable clonal expansion. The TCR sequencing and HLA analysis was acknowledged to have included a relatively small number of individuals.

RNA was extracted using the RNeasy kit, and about 0.5 to 1 microgram was reverse transcribed with random hexamers. The immunoSEQ multiplex PCR assay, which covers 54 Vbeta and 13 Jbeta segments, was used to amplify TCR beta CDR3 regions. Bias from PCR amplification was corrected by using a synthetic template baseline for primer optimization and for computational correction. Per the original workflow: Only productive sequences were kept, with reads annotated to V, D and J genes according to IMGT and analyzed in immunoSEQ Analyzer. Clonality was computed as one minus Shannon entropy normalized by log2 of the number of productive unique sequences. For each patient and control, public and private clones were evaluated within the 100 most prevalent clones. A clone was defined as Susac-specific if it was absent from the healthy and MS cohorts, from roughly 980 published viral clones and from other ImmuneACCESS disease sequences. In-frame beta chains were kept once TCRdb had trimmed the public reads at Q25 with fastp and called clones with MiXCR. When rows share a CDR3 protein, they turn into one entry using the most common DNA and genes. For this entry, the V and J calls and clone size follow TCRdb and not the study's own pipeline. Here the sample has tens of thousands of distinct CDR3 sequences; approximately 94% occur a single time. The ten largest clones take up about 0.52% of the sample.

This clonotype was found once. It has no known antigen specificity. The input lacks base qualities; no much larger clone sits a single base away. One read offers little support. High-throughput TCR beta sequencing profiled peripheral blood CD8+ and CD4+ T cells from healthy donors, Susac syndrome patients and multiple sclerosis patients. The Susac syndrome patients fulfilled recently defined diagnostic criteria for definite or probable disease. CD8+ TEMRA cells were enriched by FACS, while bulk CD8+ and CD4+ T cells were purified by magnetic negative isolation. Blood was collected in EDTA tubes and processed within 24 hours, with PBMCs isolated through density gradient centrifugation. PBMCs intended for TCR sequencing were cryopreserved in liquid nitrogen and were subsequently thawed in a 37 degrees C water bath. Purity of sorted or isolated CD4+, CD8+ and CD8+ TEMRA cells was at least 90%. Based on the germline V gene (reference sequence), the CDR1 and CDR2 sequences are LGHDT and YNNKEL. V loses 2 bases of germline sequence and J loses 4 bases, and the interval between the two ends is 13 bases. The CDR3 spans 15 residues, from the cysteine through the phenylalanine. Of all the DNA, just the CDR3 is kept, 45 bases in frame from base 1.

The chain employs TRBV3-1 and TRBJ2-3; the D segment might be TRBD1 or TRBD2, since each matches 5 bases. The receptor's source is a human donor with Susac syndrome. Sequencing input: CD4+ T cells from PBMCs. The DNA sequence follows: TGTGCCAGCAGCCAACCGGGACCAGCCCCAGATACGCAGTATTTT. Its protein product is CASSQPGPAPDTQYF.